Listed here are 30 T cell receptor beta chains from one sample, sequenced in a study of T cell responses to AZD1222 COVID-19 vaccine. Data came from immunoSEQ multiplex PCR; TCRdb stores just in-frame clones and leaves some out. Of some 120,000 clones in the sample, around 90% were seen once. Here the sequenced sample was peripheral blood, taken on day 0 of AZD1222 vaccination. These receptors were collected from an adult in good health.

The genes are TRBV7-9 and TRBJ1-2; D is perhaps TRBD1 (5 bases). This CDR3 region has 15 residues. V lost 2 bases and J lost 6, with 16 bases in between. Germline V gene data show CDR1 as SEHNR and CDR2 as FQNEAQ (reference sequence). CDR3 DNA: TGTGCCAGCAGCTTATATCAGGGTAGTGCGGATGGCTACACCTTC. Protein sequence: CASSLYQGSADGYTF.

The chain employs TRBV7-8 and TRBJ1-5; no definite D call. From germline, CDR1 is SGHVS and CDR2 FQNEAQ. This CDR3 contains 16 residues. Between the trimmed V and J ends, which lost 1 base and 1 base, there was a span of 11 bases. CDR3 DNA sequence: TGTGCCAGCAGCTTAGATGGCAAGAAGAGCAATCAGCCCCAGCATTTT. Translated: CASSLDGKKSNQPQHF.

V gene TRBV15 combines with J gene TRBJ1-4; maybe TRBD1 (6 bases). CDR3 size: 16 residues. Trimming pared 5 bases from V and 0 bases from J, leaving 13 bases between. Germline V gives CDR1 LNHNV, CDR2 YYDKDF (reference sequence). CDR3 region: CATSRLRGTTNEKLFF. CDR3 nucleotide sequence: TGTGCCACCAGCCGCTTGAGGGGGACAACTAATGAAAAACTGTTTTTT.

The V call is TRBV3-1 (or the pseudogene TRBV3-2), the J call TRBJ2-3; TRBD1 matches at 7 bases. The germline CDR1 and CDR2 sequences are LGHDT and YNNKEL (reference sequence). With V trimmed by 6 bases and J by 0 bases, 3 bases remained unmatched. CDR3 length equals 14 residues. CDR3 sequence reads: CASSRGPSTDTQYF. The DNA for the CDR3 is TGTGCCAGCAGTAGGGGGCCTAGCACAGATACGCAGTATTTT.

The chain couples TRBV12-3 or TRBV12-4 to TRBJ1-2; no definite D call. Between the trimmed V and J ends, which lost 7 bases and 1 base, there was a span of 4 bases. This CDR3 is built from 11 residues. The CDR3 sequence: CASMGNYGYTF. The CDR3 DNA follows: TGTGCCAGCATGGGTAACTATGGCTACACCTTC.

The CDR3 sequence: CASSQVSRGNLYNEQFF. The CDR3 nucleotides read TGTGCCAGCAGCCAAGTCTCCCGCGGGAACCTCTACAATGAGCAGTTCTTC. This sequence joins TRBV4-2 and TRBJ2-1; tentatively, D is TRBD2 (6 bases). Germline CDR1 is LGHNA and CDR2 is YNFKEQ. The ends were cut back, 1 base at V and 3 bases at J, with 16 bases in the middle. This CDR3 comprises 17 residues.

The chain is built from TRBV2 and TRBJ2-5; D is ambiguous. The length of the CDR3 is 12 residues. V shed 3 bases and J shed 5 bases, with 7 bases lying between them. The germline gives CDR1 SNHLY, CDR2 FYNNEI. The CDR3 nucleotides read TGTGCCAGCAGTGACTCACTCGAGACCCAGTACTTC. Translating it yields CASSDSLETQYF. Full variable domain (remainder filled in from reference TRBV2 and TRBJ2-5): EPEVTQTPSHQVTQMGQEVILRCVPISNHLYFYWYRQILGQKVEFLVSFYNNEISEKSEIFDDQFSVERPDGSNFTLKIRSTKLEDSAMYFCASSDSLETQYFGPGTRLLVL.

The genes are TRBV4-1 and TRBJ1-1, with D hard to call. Looked up from germline, CDR1 is MGHRA and CDR2 is YSYEKL. CDR3 length: 15 residues. The V end lost 0 bases, the J end lost 5 bases, and 13 bases lay between the germline ends. The CDR3 DNA sequence: TGCGCCAGCAGCCAAGATGAAAGAAGTAGGACTGAAGCTTTCTTT. This codes for CASSQDERSRTEAFF.

This sequence joins TRBV18 and TRBJ2-2; D gene unclear. Germline CDR1 and CDR2: KGHSH and LQKENI. The CDR3 runs to 15 residues. V dropped 2 bases and J dropped 7 bases, with 14 bases sitting between them. CDR3 bases: TGTGCCAGCTCACCAGGTTGGCAGATCGTCGGGGAGCTGTTTTTT. Its protein product is CASSPGWQIVGELFF.

The chain links TRBV2 to TRBJ1-5; 8 bases agree with TRBD1. The junction had 5 bases not matched to a gene; V was cut back by 7 bases and J by 0 bases. Looked up from germline, CDR1 is SNHLY and CDR2 is FYNNEI. The CDR3 is 15 amino acids. CDR3 region: CASNRGTGSNQPQHF. The CDR3, as DNA: TGTGCCAGCAACAGAGGGACAGGTAGCAATCAGCCCCAGCATTTT.

This clone has a single count. This chain joins TRBV7-2 and TRBJ2-7; 8 nucleotides agree with TRBD2. The V segment lost 3 bases and the J segment 0 bases; nucleotides outside the gene matches: 4. The CDR3 is made up of 15 amino acids. The germline V gene has CDR1 SGHTA and CDR2 FQGNSA. The CDR3 region has the DNA TGTGCCAGCAGCTTCCCGGGGGGGTCCTCCTACGAGCAGTACTTC. Its protein is CASSFPGGSSYEQYF.

J is TRBJ1-1 and V is TRBV29-1, with D uncertain. The V gene lost 7 bases and the J gene lost 1 base, with 4 bases spanning the gap. The CDR3 has 10 amino acids. The V gene's germline CDR1 is SQVTM and CDR2 ANQGSEA. The CDR3 sequence is CSATNTEAFF. For the CDR3, the DNA is TGCAGCGCCACGAACACTGAAGCTTTCTTT.

The chain links TRBV15 to TRBJ1-2; tentatively, D is TRBD1 (6 bases). Germline CDR1 is LNHNV and CDR2 is YYDKDF (reference sequence). The CDR3 contains 13 residues. Trimming removed 3 bases from V and 2 bases from J, with 7 bases in between. Written as DNA, the CDR3 is TGTGCCACCAGCAGGGACAGAAACTATGGCTACACCTTC. Residues: CATSRDRNYGYTF.

The rearrangement links TRBV6-2 or TRBV6-3 to TRBJ1-1; tentatively, D is TRBD1 (5 bases). Trimming took off 2 bases at V and 4 bases at J, with 14 bases between the two ends. This CDR3 is 15 amino acids long. Germline CDR1 is MNHEY and CDR2 is SVGEGT. The CDR3 here is CASSYGRRGSTEAFF. CDR3 nucleotide sequence: TGTGCCAGCAGTTACGGTCGACGGGGGAGCACTGAAGCTTTCTTT.

V gene TRBV7-2 combines with J gene TRBJ1-6, with 9 bases fitting TRBD1. The V gene end was trimmed by 0 bases and the J gene end by 5 bases; junction bases not matched to a gene: 2. Germline V CDR1 and CDR2: SGHTA, FQGNSA. The CDR3 extends over 16 amino acids. The CDR3 DNA sequence: TGTGCCAGCAGCTTAGCGGGGACAGGGAATAATTCACCCCTCCACTTT. Its protein product is CASSLAGTGNNSPLHF.

The chain is built from TRBV27 and TRBJ1-5, with 9 bases lining up with TRBD1. The CDR3 spans 17 residues. V was clipped by 4 bases and J by 3 bases; unmatched bases: 10. CDR1 is MNHEY and CDR2 is SMNVEV in the germline V gene (reference sequence). CDR3 protein: CASSSEAGQGHNQPQHF. The CDR3 nucleotides read TGTGCCAGCAGTTCCGAGGCGGGACAGGGACACAATCAGCCCCAGCATTTT.

This clone was seen only once. The chain recombines TRBV5-1 with TRBJ2-3; D is possibly TRBD1 (6 bases). V gave up 4 bases and J gave up 3 bases, with 18 bases separating them. The CDR3 runs to 16 residues. The V gene's germline CDR1 is SGHRS and CDR2 YFSETQ. The CDR3 DNA is TGCGCCAGCAGCCACGCCCAGGGGAAGGGTACAGATACGCAGTATTTT. Translated, it gives CASSHAQGKGTDTQYF.

The chain is built from TRBV15 and TRBJ2-7, with TRBD2 as a possible D gene (6 bases). CDR1 is LNHNV, CDR2 YYDKDF, per germline (reference sequence). V dropped 5 bases and J dropped 3 bases, with 14 bases sitting between them. CDR3 length: 14 amino acids. The CDR3 DNA sequence: TGTGCCACCAGCGCTCGGGACTCCTACTACGAGCAGTACTTC. The encoded protein is CATSARDSYYEQYF.

The CDR3 bases are TGTGGCCTGGCGGGAGATGGGTACGAGCAGTACTTC. Its translation is CGLAGDGYEQYF. The rearrangement links TRBV6-5 to TRBJ2-7, with TRBD2 matching over 7 bases. The CDR3 length is 12 residues. The germline V gene has CDR1 MNHEY and CDR2 SVGAGI.

To note about this clone: An end of the junction does not agree with germline; a read error may underlie this. The chain has TRBV30 and TRBJ1-2; the D gene is possibly TRBD1 (5 bases). The CDR3 consists of 13 residues. Germline V CDR1 and CDR2: GTSNPN, SVGIG (reference sequence). CDR3 residues: CACSEAGDSRKYF. As DNA, the CDR3 is TGTGCCTGTAGTGAGGCCGGAGACAGTAGGAAATACTTC.

The V gene is TRBV19, the J gene TRBJ1-2; tentative D call: TRBD1 (5 bases). Trimming took off 4 bases at V and 3 bases at J, with 9 bases between the two ends. Germline V CDR1 and CDR2: LNHDA, SQIVND (reference sequence). The CDR3 contains 13 residues. The CDR3 sequence: CASSTTDYYGYTF. The CDR3 nucleotides are TGTGCCAGTAGTACGACAGACTACTATGGCTACACCTTC.

Here the CDR3 reads CASRRGTDTQYF. Here the CDR3 DNA reads TGTGCCAGCAGACGGGGGACAGATACGCAGTATTTT. The chain carries TRBV7-2 and TRBJ2-3; maybe TRBD2 (6 bases). The V gene lost 6 bases and the J gene lost 3 bases, with 7 bases spanning the gap. From germline, CDR1 is SGHTA and CDR2 FQGNSA. The CDR3 sequence is 12 residues long.

The sample holds one count of this clone. The CDR3 ends on some other residue instead of the conserved phenylalanine or tryptophan, so this is likely a read error. It is unclear where the CDR3 begins or ends on the DNA, so no DNA is shown, and the CDR3 is as TCRdb lists it. V usage is TRBV12-3 or TRBV12-4 and J usage is TRBJ1-2; TRBD1 is the table's D call and was not checked against the DNA. The CDR3 extends over 12 residues, inclusive of both ends. CDR3 sequence reads: CASSWGQGEGVL.

This chain uses TRBV2 with TRBJ1-5, with D possibly being TRBD1 (5 bases). From germline, CDR1 is SNHLY and CDR2 FYNNEI. The V and J ends lost 7 bases and 7 bases respectively, with 14 bases between them. This CDR3 has 13 residues. CDR3 nucleotide sequence: TGTGCCAGCATAGGTCAGAAGGGGCAGCCCCAGCATTTT. Translating it yields CASIGQKGQPQHF.

This clone occurred a few times. This rearrangement joins TRBV7-9 to TRBJ1-4; unclear D gene. Germline lookup yields CDR1 SEHNR and CDR2 FQNEAQ (reference sequence). The V end was cut by 3 bases, the J end by 8 bases, with 4 bases between. The CDR3 has 11 residues. The CDR3 loop reads CASSFSEKLFF. The DNA of the CDR3 is TGTGCCAGCAGCTTTTCCGAAAAACTGTTTTTT.

The V gene is TRBV12-3 or TRBV12-4, the J gene TRBJ1-2, with 9 nucleotides matching TRBD1. This CDR3 is built from 13 residues. The V segment lost 5 bases and the J segment 8 bases; nucleotides outside the gene matches: 6. The chain's CDR3 is CASSLGQGYGYTF. The CDR3 nucleotides read TGTGCCAGCAGTCTGGGACAGGGATACGGCTACACCTTC.

V gene TRBV10-2 combines with J gene TRBJ1-6; no definite D call. There are 16 residues in the CDR3. Germline V gene sequence: CDR1 WSHSY, CDR2 SAAADI. Trimming took off 3 bases at V and 9 bases at J, with 18 bases between the two ends. CDR3 nucleotide sequence: TGCGCCAGCAGTGACTCCGGGCCCCCGAACAGTTCACCCCTCCACTTT. It codes for CASSDSGPPNSSPLHF.

Only one count was recorded for this clone. The V call is TRBV19, the J call TRBJ2-7; perhaps TRBD1 as D (6 bases). Per the germline V gene, CDR1 is LNHDA and CDR2 is SQIVND (reference sequence). This CDR3 region has 13 residues. Trimming took 5 bases from V and 3 from J, leaving 11 bases between them. The CDR3 loop is CASSADRFYEQYF. The CDR3 region has the DNA TGTGCCAGTAGTGCAGACAGGTTCTACGAGCAGTACTTC.

The chain carries TRBV5-1 and TRBJ2-3, with D perhaps TRBD2 (6 bases). Trimming cost V 0 bases and J 1 base, with 15 bases left between them. Per germline, CDR1 SGHRS and CDR2 YFSETQ. This CDR3 has 17 residues. The CDR3 sequence: CASSLGIVGGGTDTQYF. CDR3 in DNA: TGCGCCAGCAGCTTGGGAATTGTCGGCGGGGGCACAGATACGCAGTATTTT.

The chain uses TRBV7-2 and TRBJ1-2; D is unclear. The CDR3 extends over 13 amino acids. Germline assignment: CDR1 SGHTA and CDR2 FQGNSA. Deletions cut 6 bases from V and 7 bases from J, with 15 bases between. The CDR3 nucleotides read TGTGCCAGCAGGCCCGCCGGGAAGGGTGGCTACACCTTC. The encoded protein is CASRPAGKGGYTF. Variable domain in full (rest from reference TRBV7-2 and TRBJ1-2): GAGVSQSPSNKVTEKGKDVELRCDPISGHTALYWYRQSLGQGLEFLIYFQGNSAPDKSGLPSDRFSAERTGGSVSTLTIQRTQQEDSAVYLCASRPAGKGGYTFGSGTRLTVV.